Included here is one T cell receptor beta chain sequence, with context. What it recognizes is unknown. Trimming removed 5 bases from V and 1 base from J, with 17 bases in between. Germline CDR1 and CDR2: SGHNT and YYREEE (reference sequence). The CDR3 consists of 16 residues. The sample originates from a study of STAT5B mutations in CD4+ large granular lymphocyte leukemia. Study findings and constraints: Patient CD4-sorted repertoires stayed more clonal than healthy ones after leukemic-clone removal. TRBV06-family usage was enriched in top patient clones (8/27) versus controls (2/35).

The assay was run at survey level. Produced via immunoSEQ multiplex PCR; TCRdb's table is partial and in-frame only. The sample shows around 30,000 clones, roughly 74% of them seen only once. The sequenced material came from CD4+ T cells from blood buffy coats. The rearrangement links TRBV5-4 to TRBJ2-3, with D possibly TRBD2 on 5 matching bases. The sequence came from a human donor in good health. Written as DNA, the CDR3 is TGTGCCAGCAGTTACGGGAACAGCCAACGCACAGATACGCAGTATTTT. The encoded protein is CASSYGNSQRTDTQYF.